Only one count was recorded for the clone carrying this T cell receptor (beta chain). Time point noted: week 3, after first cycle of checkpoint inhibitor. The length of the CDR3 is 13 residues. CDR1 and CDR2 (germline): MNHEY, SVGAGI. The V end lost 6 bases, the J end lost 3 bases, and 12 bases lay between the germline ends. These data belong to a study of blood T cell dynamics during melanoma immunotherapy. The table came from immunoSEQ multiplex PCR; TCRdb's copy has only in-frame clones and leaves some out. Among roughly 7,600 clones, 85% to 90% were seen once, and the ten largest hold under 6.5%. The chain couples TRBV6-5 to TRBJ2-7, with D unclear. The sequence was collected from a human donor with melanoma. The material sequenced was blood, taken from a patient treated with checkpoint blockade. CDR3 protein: CASSLGQRYEQYF. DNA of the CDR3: TGTGCCAGCAGCCTCGGGCAGCGCTACGAGCAGTACTTC.